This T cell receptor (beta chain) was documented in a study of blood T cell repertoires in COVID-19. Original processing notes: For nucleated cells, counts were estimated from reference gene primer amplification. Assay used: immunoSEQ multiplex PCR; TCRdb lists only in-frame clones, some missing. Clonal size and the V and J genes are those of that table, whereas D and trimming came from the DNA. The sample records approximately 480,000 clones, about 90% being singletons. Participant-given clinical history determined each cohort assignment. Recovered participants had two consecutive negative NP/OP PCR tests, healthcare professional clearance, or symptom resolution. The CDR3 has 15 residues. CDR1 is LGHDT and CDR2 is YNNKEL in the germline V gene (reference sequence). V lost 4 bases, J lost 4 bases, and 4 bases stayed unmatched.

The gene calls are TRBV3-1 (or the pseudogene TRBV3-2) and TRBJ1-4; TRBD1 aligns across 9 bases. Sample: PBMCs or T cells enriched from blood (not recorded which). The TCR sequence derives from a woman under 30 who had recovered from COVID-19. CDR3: CASSPRQGVNEKLFF. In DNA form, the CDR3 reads TGTGCCAGCAGCCCCAGACAGGGGGTTAATGAAAAACTGTTTTTT.